The rows below give T cell receptor beta chains drawn from one sample of a study of neurological immune-mediated disorders. From the 5' RACE reads, TCRdb called clonotypes with MiXCR, one entry per CDR3 protein. Altogether 31,000 or so distinct CDR3 sequences are present, approximately 1.6% being singletons, with the ten largest covering approximately 9.2%. The sample was PBMCs. The receptors come from a woman aged 25 to 45 with multiple sclerosis. Both conserved end residues are part of each CDR3. The D gene is left open where the match is weak. Clone size, where shown, is once, few, many, or a class for clones that have expanded.

CDR3aa: CASSLDWQTYGYTF
CDR3nt: TGTGCCAGCAGCTTAGATTGGCAGACCTATGGCTACACCTTC
d_gene: -
abundance: many
j_gene: TRBJ1-2
len: 14
v_gene: TRBV7-2

CDR3aa: CASSPRRLESETQYF
CDR3nt: TGTGCCAGCTCACCACGGCGGCTAGAATCAGAGACCCAGTACTTC
d_gene: -
abundance: -
j_gene: TRBJ2-5
len: 15
v_gene: TRBV18

CDR3aa: CSASVGRSTDTQYF
CDR3nt: TGCAGTGCTAGCGTGGGCAGAAGCACAGATACGCAGTATTTT
d_gene: -
abundance: many
j_gene: TRBJ2-3
len: 14
v_gene: TRBV20-1

CDR3aa: CASSYPGQGNYGYTF
CDR3nt: TGTGCCAGCAGCTACCCGGGACAGGGGAACTATGGCTACACCTTC
d_gene: TRBD1
abundance: many
j_gene: TRBJ1-2
len: 15
v_gene: TRBV7-2

CDR3aa: CASSSTGGAYEQYF
CDR3nt: TGCGCCAGCAGCAGTACAGGGGGCGCCTACGAGCAGTACTTC
d_gene: TRBD1
abundance: many
j_gene: TRBJ2-7
len: 14
v_gene: TRBV5-1

CDR3aa: CSAKGLAGGLDGELFF
CDR3nt: TGCAGTGCTAAGGGACTAGCGGGGGGTTTGGACGGGGAGCTGTTTTTT
d_gene: TRBD2
abundance: many
j_gene: TRBJ2-2
len: 16
v_gene: TRBV20-1

CDR3aa: CATSRDEANEQFF
CDR3nt: TGTGCCACCAGCAGAGATGAGGCAAATGAGCAGTTCTTC
d_gene: -
abundance: many
j_gene: TRBJ2-1
len: 13
v_gene: TRBV15

CDR3aa: CASTRGVNTEAFF
CDR3nt: TGTGCCAGCACCCGGGGGGTAAACACTGAAGCTTTCTTT
d_gene: -
abundance: many
j_gene: TRBJ1-1
len: 13
v_gene: TRBV7-9

CDR3aa: CASSQVGRGLEMNTEAFF
CDR3nt: TGTGCCAGCAGCCAAGTGGGCAGGGGGCTCGAGATGAACACTGAAGCTTTCTTT
d_gene: TRBD1
abundance: many
j_gene: TRBJ1-1
len: 18
v_gene: TRBV3-1

CDR3aa: CASSLGTGINYGYTF
CDR3nt: TGTGCCAGCAGTTTGGGAACAGGAATTAACTATGGCTACACCTTC
d_gene: -
abundance: many
j_gene: TRBJ1-2
len: 15
v_gene: TRBV27

CDR3aa: CASSQDTTGEGDEQYF
CDR3nt: TGTGCCAGCAGCCAAGACACGACAGGGGAGGGGGACGAGCAGTACTTC
d_gene: -
abundance: many
j_gene: TRBJ2-7
len: 16
v_gene: TRBV4-2

CDR3aa: CASSLVSGAYEQYF
CDR3nt: TGTGCCAGCAGTTTAGTCTCAGGGGCCTACGAGCAGTACTTC
d_gene: -
abundance: many
j_gene: TRBJ2-7
len: 14
v_gene: TRBV12-3/TRBV12-4

CDR3aa: CASRPGRTGVDYTF
CDR3nt: TGTGCCAGCAGACCCGGTCGGACAGGGGTCGACTACACCTTC
d_gene: TRBD1
abundance: many
j_gene: TRBJ1-2
len: 14
v_gene: TRBV12-3/TRBV12-4

CDR3aa: CASRRLAGGAYNEQFF
CDR3nt: TGTGCCAGCAGACGACTAGCGGGGGGGGCCTACAATGAGCAGTTCTTC
d_gene: TRBD2
abundance: few
j_gene: TRBJ2-1
len: 16
v_gene: TRBV12-3/TRBV12-4

CDR3aa: CCPWETGGNTQYF
CDR3nt: TGCTGCCCATGGGAGACAGGAGGAAATACGCAGTATTTT
d_gene: -
abundance: many
j_gene: TRBJ2-3
len: 13
v_gene: TRBV20-1

CDR3aa: CASSPTGQGNQPQHF
CDR3nt: TGTGCCAGCAGTCCAACGGGACAGGGTAATCAGCCCCAGCATTTT
d_gene: TRBD1
abundance: many
j_gene: TRBJ1-5
len: 15
v_gene: TRBV12-3/TRBV12-4

CDR3aa: CASSLGRQGAYEQYF
CDR3nt: TGTGCCAGCAGCTTGGGACGACAGGGGGCCTACGAGCAGTACTTC
d_gene: TRBD1
abundance: many
j_gene: TRBJ2-7
len: 15
v_gene: TRBV5-4

CDR3aa: CASSDLKSTEAFF
CDR3nt: TGTGCCAGCAGCGACCTAAAATCCACTGAAGCTTTCTTT
d_gene: -
abundance: many
j_gene: TRBJ1-1
len: 13
v_gene: TRBV7-9

CDR3aa: CASSLAARGEQFF
CDR3nt: TGTGCCAGCAGTTTAGCCGCCCGTGGTGAGCAGTTCTTC
d_gene: -
abundance: many
j_gene: TRBJ2-1
len: 13
v_gene: TRBV12-3/TRBV12-4

CDR3aa: CASSLDRGREKLFF
CDR3nt: TGCGCCAGCAGCCTCGACAGGGGGCGAGAAAAACTGTTTTTT
d_gene: TRBD1
abundance: many
j_gene: TRBJ1-4
len: 14
v_gene: TRBV5-1

CDR3aa: CATRRGDGGGSLGLDEQYF
CDR3nt: TGTGCCACCAGAAGGGGGGACGGTGGAGGCTCCTTGGGATTAGACGAGCAGTACTTC
d_gene: -
abundance: many
j_gene: TRBJ2-7
len: 19
v_gene: TRBV24-1

CDR3aa: CASSLGTGTSGANVLTF
CDR3nt: TGCGCCAGCAGCCTCGGGACAGGCACATCTGGGGCCAACGTCCTGACTTTC
d_gene: TRBD1
abundance: many
j_gene: TRBJ2-6
len: 17
v_gene: TRBV5-1

CDR3aa: CASRWATGTNTGELFF
CDR3nt: TGCGCCAGCAGGTGGGCGACAGGGACTAACACCGGGGAGCTGTTTTTT
d_gene: -
abundance: many
j_gene: TRBJ2-2
len: 16
v_gene: TRBV5-1

CDR3aa: CASSQDRGAAGYTF
CDR3nt: TGTGCCAGCAGCCAAGATCGGGGGGCGGCGGGCTACACCTTC
d_gene: -
abundance: many
j_gene: TRBJ1-2
len: 14
v_gene: TRBV3-1

CDR3aa: CATSDSTDTQYF
CDR3nt: TGTGCCACCAGTGATTCGACAGATACGCAGTATTTT
d_gene: -
abundance: many
j_gene: TRBJ2-3
len: 12
v_gene: TRBV24-1

CDR3aa: CASSYWGTSGANTDTQYF
CDR3nt: TGTGCCAGCAGTTACTGGGGGACTAGCGGGGCGAACACAGATACGCAGTATTTT
d_gene: TRBD2
abundance: many
j_gene: TRBJ2-3
len: 18
v_gene: TRBV6-6

CDR3aa: CASSLGRFNSPLHF
CDR3nt: TGTGCCAGCAGCTTAGGGCGTTTTAATTCACCCCTCCACTTT
d_gene: -
abundance: few
j_gene: TRBJ1-6
len: 14
v_gene: TRBV7-6

CDR3aa: CASSQTGESTDTQYF
CDR3nt: TGTGCCAGCAGCCAAACGGGGGAGTCCACAGATACGCAGTATTTT
d_gene: -
abundance: many
j_gene: TRBJ2-3
len: 15
v_gene: TRBV4-2

CDR3aa: CATSRERNQPQHF
CDR3nt: TGTGCCACCAGCAGAGAGAGAAATCAGCCCCAGCATTTT
d_gene: -
abundance: many
j_gene: TRBJ1-5
len: 13
v_gene: TRBV15

CDR3aa: CASSLGVQGYEQYF
CDR3nt: TGTGCCAGCAGCTTAGGGGTGCAGGGGTACGAGCAGTACTTC
d_gene: -
abundance: many
j_gene: TRBJ2-7
len: 14
v_gene: TRBV7-2

CDR3aa: CASSTGTGFANEQFF
CDR3nt: TGCGCCAGCAGCACCGGGACAGGGTTTGCCAATGAGCAGTTCTTC
d_gene: TRBD1
abundance: many
j_gene: TRBJ2-1
len: 15
v_gene: TRBV5-1

CDR3aa: CASSLAGTGITDTQYF
CDR3nt: TGTGCCAGCAGCTTAGCCGGGACAGGGATCACAGATACGCAGTATTTT
d_gene: TRBD1
abundance: many
j_gene: TRBJ2-3
len: 16
v_gene: TRBV7-6

CDR3aa: CATSSLGSGNTIYF
CDR3nt: TGTGCCACCAGCAGCTTGGGGTCTGGAAACACCATATATTTT
d_gene: -
abundance: many
j_gene: TRBJ1-3
len: 14
v_gene: TRBV15

CDR3aa: CASSPRESGTAGELFF
CDR3nt: TGTGCCAGCAGCCCAAGAGAGTCCGGGACAGCCGGGGAGCTGTTTTTT
d_gene: TRBD1
abundance: many
j_gene: TRBJ2-2
len: 16
v_gene: TRBV4-2

CDR3aa: CASSLQSYEQYF
CDR3nt: TGTGCCAGCTCACTTCAGTCCTACGAGCAGTACTTC
d_gene: -
abundance: many
j_gene: TRBJ2-7
len: 12
v_gene: TRBV18

CDR3aa: CSASVGRGSPLHF
CDR3nt: TGCAGTGCTAGCGTCGGCAGGGGTTCACCCCTCCACTTT
d_gene: -
abundance: many
j_gene: TRBJ1-6
len: 13
v_gene: TRBV20-1

CDR3aa: CSAKGTVGNEQFF
CDR3nt: TGCAGTGCTAAAGGGACAGTCGGAAATGAGCAGTTCTTC
d_gene: TRBD1
abundance: many
j_gene: TRBJ2-1
len: 13
v_gene: TRBV20-1

CDR3aa: CASSRPSTDTQYF
CDR3nt: TGTGCCAGCAGCCGCCCCTCCACAGATACGCAGTATTTT
d_gene: -
abundance: many
j_gene: TRBJ2-3
len: 13
v_gene: TRBV7-8

CDR3aa: CASSLDGFDSFF
CDR3nt: TGCGCCAGCAGCTTGGACGGATTCGACTCCTTCTTC
d_gene: -
abundance: many
j_gene: TRBJ1-2
len: 12
v_gene: TRBV5-1

CDR3aa: CASSSPGGGPQYF
CDR3nt: TGTGCCAGCAGCTCCCCAGGGGGAGGGCCGCAGTATTTT
d_gene: -
abundance: many
j_gene: TRBJ2-3
len: 13
v_gene: TRBV7-6

CDR3aa: CASSSGTGGYEQYF
CDR3nt: TGCGCCAGCAGCTCCGGGACAGGGGGCTACGAGCAGTACTTC
d_gene: TRBD1
abundance: many
j_gene: TRBJ2-7
len: 14
v_gene: TRBV5-1

CDR3aa: CASSQVGTGGEKLFF
CDR3nt: TGCGCCAGCAGCCAAGTGGGAACAGGGGGCGAAAAACTGTTTTTT
d_gene: TRBD1
abundance: many
j_gene: TRBJ1-4
len: 15
v_gene: TRBV4-3

CDR3aa: CASSDRGRNTEAFF
CDR3nt: TGTGCCAGCAGTGACAGGGGGCGGAACACTGAAGCTTTCTTT
d_gene: TRBD1
abundance: many
j_gene: TRBJ1-1
len: 14
v_gene: TRBV2

CDR3aa: CASSRRQNEKLFF
CDR3nt: TGTGCCAGCAGTCGGAGGCAGAATGAAAAACTGTTTTTT
d_gene: -
abundance: many
j_gene: TRBJ1-4
len: 13
v_gene: TRBV2

CDR3aa: CASSQGIYEQYF
CDR3nt: TGTGCCAGCAGCCAAGGGATCTACGAGCAGTACTTC
d_gene: -
abundance: many
j_gene: TRBJ2-7
len: 12
v_gene: TRBV3-1

CDR3aa: CASSLSQGTYEQYF
CDR3nt: TGTGCCAGCAGTTTATCACAGGGTACCTACGAGCAGTACTTC
d_gene: -
abundance: many
j_gene: TRBJ2-7
len: 14
v_gene: TRBV27

CDR3aa: CASSLTSGGSGANVLTF
CDR3nt: TGTGCCAGCAGCTTGACTAGCGGAGGTTCTGGGGCCAACGTCCTGACTTTC
d_gene: TRBD2
abundance: many
j_gene: TRBJ2-6
len: 17
v_gene: TRBV5-5

CDR3aa: CASRGREKLFF
CDR3nt: TGTGCCAGCAGGGGTCGGGAAAAACTGTTTTTT
d_gene: -
abundance: many
j_gene: TRBJ1-4
len: 11
v_gene: TRBV12-3/TRBV12-4

CDR3aa: CASSQRDEQFF
CDR3nt: TGTGCCAGCAGCCAGAGGGATGAGCAGTTCTTC
d_gene: -
abundance: -
j_gene: TRBJ2-1
len: 11
v_gene: TRBV3-1

CDR3aa: CSAIHSRSGGTRREQYF
CDR3nt: TGCAGTGCTATCCATTCCCGTAGCGGGGGGACGAGGAGGGAGCAGTACTTC
d_gene: TRBD2
abundance: medium-sized
j_gene: TRBJ2-7
len: 17
v_gene: TRBV20-1